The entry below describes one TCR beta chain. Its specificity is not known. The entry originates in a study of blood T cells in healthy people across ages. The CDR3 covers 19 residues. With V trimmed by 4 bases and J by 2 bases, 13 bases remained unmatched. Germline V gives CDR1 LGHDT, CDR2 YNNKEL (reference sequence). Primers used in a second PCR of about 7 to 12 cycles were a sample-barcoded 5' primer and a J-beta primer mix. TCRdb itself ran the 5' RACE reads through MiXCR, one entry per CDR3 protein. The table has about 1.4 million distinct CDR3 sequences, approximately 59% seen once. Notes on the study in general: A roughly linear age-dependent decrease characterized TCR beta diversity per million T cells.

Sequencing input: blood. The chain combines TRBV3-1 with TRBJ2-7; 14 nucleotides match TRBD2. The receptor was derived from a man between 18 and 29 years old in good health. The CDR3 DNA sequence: TGTGCCAGCAGCCGCCCGGCAGGACTAGCGGGAGGTGTGGCCTACGAGCAGTACTTC. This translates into CASSRPAGLAGGVAYEQYF.